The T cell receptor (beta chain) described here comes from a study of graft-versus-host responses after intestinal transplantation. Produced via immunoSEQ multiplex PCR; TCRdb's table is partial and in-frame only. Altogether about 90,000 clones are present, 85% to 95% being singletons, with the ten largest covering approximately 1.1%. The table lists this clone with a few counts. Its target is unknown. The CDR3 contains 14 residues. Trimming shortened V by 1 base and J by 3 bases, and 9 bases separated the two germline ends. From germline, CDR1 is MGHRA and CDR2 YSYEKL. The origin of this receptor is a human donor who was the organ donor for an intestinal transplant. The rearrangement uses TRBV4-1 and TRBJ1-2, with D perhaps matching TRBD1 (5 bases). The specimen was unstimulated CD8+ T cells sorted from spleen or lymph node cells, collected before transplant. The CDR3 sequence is CASSQAWGDYGYTF. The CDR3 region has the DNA TGCGCCAGCAGCCAAGCTTGGGGGGACTATGGCTACACCTTC.